Below are 28 T cell receptor beta chains sequenced from a single sample in a study of neurological immune-mediated disorders (dated by TCRdb to 2018 to 2020). Library prep was done by 5' RACE. TCRdb names Illumina HiSeq 2500 as the instrument used. TCRdb reanalyzed the raw reads on its own, using fastp at Q25 for trimming and MiXCR for clone calling, and kept in-frame beta chains. CDR3 protein sequences are deduplicated, and each keeps its most common genes and DNA. Counted in this sample were 42,000 or so distinct CDR3 sequences; roughly 2.5% of them appeared once. Clones ranked in the top ten supply roughly an eighth of the sample. Sequenced: PBMCs. Source of these receptors: a young man with multiple sclerosis.

Ten or more counts support this clonotype. V and J are TRBV20-1 and TRBJ1-5; a weak D match, TRBD1 (5 bases). CDR3 length equals 18 residues. CDR1 DFQATT and CDR2 SNEGSKA come from the germline V gene (reference sequence). V gave up 3 bases and J gave up 2 bases, with 23 bases separating them. The CDR3 region has the DNA TGCAGTGCTAGCTTCTACGCTAACGACAGAGGACGCAATCAGCCCCAGCATTTT. The encoded protein is CSASFYANDRGRNQPQHF.

In this sample, this clonotype turned up many times. V and J are TRBV20-1 and TRBJ1-1; no clear D gene. V was cut by 0 bases and J by 5 bases, with 10 bases left in between. CDR1 is DFQATT and CDR2 is SNEGSKA in the germline V gene (reference sequence). The CDR3 runs to 13 residues. CDR3 protein: CSARETPGTEAFF. DNA of the CDR3: TGCAGTGCTAGAGAGACCCCCGGTACTGAAGCTTTCTTT.

V and J are TRBV11-2 and TRBJ2-2; no clear D gene. Germline V gene sequence: CDR1 SGHAT, CDR2 FQNNGV. The CDR3 runs 14 residues. V was trimmed by 1 base and J by 0 bases, leaving 3 bases between them. The DNA of the CDR3 is TGTGCCAGCAGCTTAGGAGCGAACACCGGGGAGCTGTTTTTT. Protein sequence: CASSLGANTGELFF. The variable domain in full, with the rest retrieved from reference TRBV11-2 and TRBJ2-2, is EAGVAQSPRYKIIEKRQSVAFWCNPISGHATLYWYQQILGQGPKLLIQFQNNGVVDDSQLPKDRFSAERLKGVDSTLKIQPAKLEDSAVYLCASSLGANTGELFFGEGSRLTVL.

This clonotype ranks as medium-sized. This sequence joins TRBV7-9 and TRBJ2-6; D possibly corresponds to TRBD1 (5 bases). This CDR3 is built from 15 residues. From germline, CDR1 is SEHNR and CDR2 FQNEAQ (reference sequence). V was trimmed by 5 bases and J by 1 base, leaving 9 bases between them. The CDR3 is CASSETESGANVLTF. The DNA for the CDR3 is TGTGCCAGCAGCGAGACAGAATCTGGGGCCAACGTCCTGACTTTC. Looking up the rest from reference TRBV7-9 and TRBJ2-6 gives the full variable domain: DTGVSQNPRHKITKRGQNVTFRCDPISEHNRLYWYRQTLGQGPEFLTYFQNEAQLEKSRLLSDRFSAERPKGSFSTLEIQRTEQGDSAMYLCASSETESGANVLTFGAGSRLTVL.

The table lists this clonotype with many counts. CDR3 loop: CSASLNTGEETQYF. The CDR3 bases are TGCAGCGCCTCGCTTAATACGGGGGAAGAGACCCAGTACTTC. J is TRBJ2-5 and V is TRBV29-1, with D tentatively TRBD2 (6 bases). Trimming stripped 7 bases from V and 3 bases from J, with 18 bases between. Germline values: CDR1 SQVTM, CDR2 ANQGSEA. CDR3 length equals 14 residues. Full variable domain (outside the CDR3, taken from reference TRBV29-1 and TRBJ2-5): SAVISQKPSRDICQRGTSLTIQCQVDSQVTMMFWYRQQPGQSLTLIATANQGSEATYESGFVIDKFPISRPNLTFSTLTVSNMSPEDSSIYLCSASLNTGEETQYFGPGTRLLVL.

At least ten counts were recorded for this clonotype. The chain couples TRBV5-1 to TRBJ2-3; 14 bases are shared with TRBD2. Unmatched junction bases numbered 8, after V lost 4 bases and J lost 4 bases. Germline V gives CDR1 SGHRS, CDR2 YFSETQ. The CDR3 loop spans 17 amino acids. The CDR3 DNA reads TGCGCCAGCAGCACCGGGACTAGCGGGAGTTCGTCAGATACGCAGTATTTT. Translation gives CASSTGTSGSSSDTQYF.

There are many counts of this clonotype. The rearrangement links TRBV20-1 to TRBJ2-2; D remains ambiguous. The germline V and J ends were trimmed by 6 bases and 3 bases, with 11 bases remaining between them. This CDR3 comprises 13 residues. CDR1 DFQATT and CDR2 SNEGSKA come from the germline V gene (reference sequence). The CDR3 bases are TGCAGTGCAAATATGGGATACACCGGGGAGCTGTTTTTT. Protein product: CSANMGYTGELFF.

This clonotype appeared many times. This chain joins TRBV5-1 and TRBJ2-3; D remains unclear. With 6 bases removed from V and 0 bases from J, the gap between germline ends came to 20 bases. Germline CDR1 reads SGHRS; CDR2 reads YFSETQ. CDR3 length: 17 residues. The CDR3 bases are TGCGCCAGCACCCCGTTCTTCAGCGACACTAGCACAGATACGCAGTATTTT. Protein: CASTPFFSDTSTDTQYF.

This clonotype was observed a handful of times. One end of the junction fails to match germline, which may point to a read error. The chain carries TRBV5-5 and TRBJ1-5, with D uncertain. CDR1 and CDR2 (germline): SGHKS, YYEKEE (reference sequence). The CDR3 has 15 amino acids. The CDR3 sequence is CASSFSDGVNKTQNF. CDR3 sequence (DNA): TGTGCCAGCAGCTTTAGTGACGGGGTTAATAAGACCCAGAATTTT.

This clonotype was seen at least ten times. The chain couples TRBV20-1 to TRBJ2-1; D unclear. In germline, CDR1 is DFQATT, CDR2 SNEGSKA (reference sequence). Deletions cut 6 bases from V and 0 bases from J, with 6 bases between. The CDR3 loop spans 12 amino acids. The CDR3 nucleotides read TGCAGTGCCCCGAGCTCCTACAATGAGCAGTTCTTC. As protein: CSAPSSYNEQFF.

This clonotype came up many times. This chain links TRBV20-1 with TRBJ1-1; D is ambiguous. There are 12 residues in the CDR3. The V end lost 6 bases, the J end lost 5 bases, and 13 bases lay between the germline ends. Germline V gene data show CDR1 as DFQATT and CDR2 as SNEGSKA (reference sequence). The CDR3 nucleotides read TGCAGTGCCCACTCAGGAAGTACTGAAGCTTTCTTT. Protein sequence: CSAHSGSTEAFF.

This clonotype has ten or more counts. The chain has TRBV7-2 and TRBJ2-1, with D unclear. From germline, CDR1 is SGHTA and CDR2 FQGNSA. V lost 0 bases, J lost 2 bases, and 8 bases lay in between. This CDR3 has 15 amino acids. In DNA, the CDR3 is TGTGCCAGCAGCTTAGCTAGCATCCCCTACAATGAGCAGTTCTTC. This encodes CASSLASIPYNEQFF.

This clonotype was recorded at least ten times. The rearrangement links TRBV5-6 to TRBJ1-5; 7 bases fit TRBD1. Unmatched junction bases numbered 7, after V lost 3 bases and J lost 7 bases. Germline loops: CDR1 SGHDT, CDR2 YYEEEE. The CDR3 runs to 14 residues. CDR3 region: CASSWGSQGQPQHF. In nucleotides, the CDR3 is TGTGCCAGCAGCTGGGGATCACAGGGGCAGCCCCAGCATTTT. The full variable domain, rest sourced from reference TRBV5-6 and TRBJ1-5, is DAGVTQSPTHLIKTRGQQVTLRCSPKSGHDTVSWYQQALGQGPQFIFQYYEEEERQRGNFPDRFSGHQFPNYSSELNVNALLLGDSALYLCASSWGSQGQPQHFGDGTRLSIL.

This clonotype was picked up many times. V is TRBV7-2 and J is TRBJ2-7; D may be TRBD1 (6 bases). CDR3 length: 15 amino acids. Trimming removed 5 bases at V and 0 bases at J, with 14 bases between. In germline, CDR1 is SGHTA, CDR2 FQGNSA. Here the CDR3 DNA reads TGTGCCAGCAGCCGTGACAGGTTAGACTCCTACGAGCAGTACTTC. Translating gives CASSRDRLDSYEQYF.

This clonotype has at least ten counts. The rearrangement uses TRBV7-8 and TRBJ2-3, with TRBD2 identical over 9 bases. The junction had 8 bases not matched to a gene; V was cut back by 1 base and J by 0 bases. The CDR3 extends over 18 amino acids. Per the germline V gene, CDR1 is SGHVS and CDR2 is FQNEAQ. The CDR3 spells CASSLVASGVISTDTQYF. The CDR3 DNA sequence: TGTGCCAGCAGCTTAGTGGCTAGCGGGGTGATAAGCACAGATACGCAGTATTTT.

This clonotype came up many times. CDR3: CASSSGQVLSLREQFF. The CDR3 DNA follows: TGCGCCAGCAGCTCCGGACAGGTCCTTTCTCTTCGAGAGCAGTTCTTC. The chain employs TRBV5-1 and TRBJ2-1; 7 bases are shared with TRBD1. Germline V gene sequence: CDR1 SGHRS, CDR2 YFSETQ. This CDR3 contains 16 residues. Trimming at V came to 3 bases and at J to 10 bases, leaving 16 bases not matched to a gene.

At least ten counts were recorded for this clonotype. J is TRBJ2-1 and V is TRBV20-1; TRBD2 matches at 12 bases. This CDR3 is built from 14 residues. CDR1 is DFQATT and CDR2 is SNEGSKA in the germline V gene (reference sequence). Trimming removed 4 bases from V and 7 bases from J; junction bases left unmatched: 5. The CDR3 loop reads CSATSGRALNEQFF. CDR3 nucleotides: TGCAGTGCTACTAGCGGGAGGGCACTTAATGAGCAGTTCTTC.

This clonotype occurred many times. This chain connects TRBV20-1 to TRBJ1-5; D not certain. In germline, CDR1 is DFQATT, CDR2 SNEGSKA (reference sequence). There are 14 residues in the CDR3. Trimming took off 3 bases at V and 0 bases at J, with 9 bases between the two ends. The CDR3 region is CSARNSNSNQPQHF. DNA of the CDR3: TGCAGTGCTAGGAACAGTAATAGCAATCAGCCCCAGCATTTT.

This clonotype was detected many times. The rearrangement links TRBV20-1 to TRBJ2-3, with 10 bases matching TRBD2. This CDR3 comprises 16 residues. The germline gives CDR1 DFQATT, CDR2 SNEGSKA (reference sequence). The trim removed 6 bases at V and 8 bases at J, leaving 17 bases unmatched. The CDR3 DNA reads as TGCAGTGCCGAAGCCAATAGCGGGGGGCCCACTGGTACGCAGTATTTT. It is translated as CSAEANSGGPTGTQYF.

This clonotype was seen repeatedly, ten times or more. This chain joins TRBV4-1 and TRBJ1-2; TRBD1 is a possible D gene (5 bases). V shed 2 bases and J shed 8 bases, with 18 bases lying between them. Germline assignment: CDR1 MGHRA and CDR2 YSYEKL. The CDR3 totals 15 residues. The CDR3 sequence: CASSQMQGLYRGYTF. CDR3 DNA sequence: TGCGCCAGCAGCCAAATGCAGGGACTCTATCGGGGCTACACCTTC.

In this sample, this clonotype turned up many times. CDR3 loop: CSAEQGPYNSPLHF. CDR3 DNA: TGCAGTGCTGAACAGGGCCCCTATAATTCACCCCTCCACTTT. The chain employs TRBV20-1 and TRBJ1-6; a possible D gene is TRBD1 (6 bases). Trimming cost V 5 bases and J 2 bases, with 10 bases left between them. The CDR3 has 14 amino acids. Germline assignment: CDR1 DFQATT and CDR2 SNEGSKA (reference sequence).

This clonotype occurred many times. The chain is built from TRBV5-1 and TRBJ2-3; a possible D gene is TRBD1 (5 bases). The CDR3 runs 14 residues. V lost 0 bases to trimming and J lost 3 bases, with 8 bases between them. In germline, CDR1 is SGHRS, CDR2 YFSETQ. The CDR3 bases are TGCGCCAGCAGCTTGGCCAAGGGGACAGATACGCAGTATTTT. It yields the protein CASSLAKGTDTQYF.

This CDR3 reads CASSPGGASIGYTF. The CDR3 nucleotides read TGTGCCAGCAGCCCTGGGGGGGCGAGTATCGGCTACACCTTC. The chain combines TRBV7-9 with TRBJ1-2, with TRBD1 as a possible D gene (6 bases). The CDR3 is 14 residues long. Trimming removed 5 bases from V and 8 bases from J, with 18 bases in between. Looked up from germline, CDR1 is SEHNR and CDR2 is FQNEAQ (reference sequence).

This clonotype was observed many times. The chain carries TRBV20-1 and TRBJ2-7, with D maybe TRBD2 (5 bases). Between the trimmed V and J ends, which lost 0 bases and 3 bases, there was a span of 12 bases. The CDR3 spans 14 residues. Germline V CDR1 and CDR2: DFQATT, SNEGSKA (reference sequence). The CDR3 region has the DNA TGCAGTGCTAGAGACGAGGGAATCGACTACGAGCAGTACTTC. This codes for CSARDEGIDYEQYF.

As for this clonotype: A read error may explain this, as a much larger clone is one base away. The chain carries TRBV29-1 and TRBJ2-1; D not resolved. The CDR3 covers 14 residues. The V gene lost 4 bases and the J gene lost 2 bases, with 12 bases spanning the gap. Germline assignment: CDR1 SQVTM and CDR2 ANQGSEA. CDR3 in amino acids: CSVVLGIAYNEQFF. The CDR3 DNA sequence: TGCAGCGTTGTTCTGGGGATAGCCTACAATGAGCAGTTCTTC.

This clonotype was counted many times. This rearrangement joins TRBV4-3 to TRBJ1-4; D possibly corresponds to TRBD1 (5 bases). The V gene lost 0 bases and the J gene lost 2 bases, with 7 bases spanning the gap. This CDR3 comprises 15 residues. Germline loops: CDR1 LGHNA, CDR2 YSLEER. CDR3 DNA: TGCGCCAGCAGCCAAGAGGGGCTTACTAATGAAAAACTGTTTTTT. Protein: CASSQEGLTNEKLFF.

This clonotype was detected ten times or more. The rearrangement joins TRBV5-1 to TRBJ1-4, with D maybe TRBD1 (6 bases). The V gene's germline CDR1 is SGHRS and CDR2 YFSETQ. The CDR3 is 15 amino acids. The V and J ends lost 4 bases and 6 bases respectively, with 16 bases between them. The CDR3: CASSQSTGKDEKLFF. CDR3 nucleotides: TGCGCCAGCAGCCAGTCTACAGGGAAGGATGAAAAACTGTTTTTT.

The table lists this clonotype with many counts. V usage is TRBV7-8 and J usage is TRBJ1-1; D perhaps matches TRBD1 (6 bases). The ends were cut back, 3 bases at V and 0 bases at J, with 11 bases in the middle. The germline CDR1 and CDR2 sequences are SGHVS and FQNEAQ. The CDR3 has 15 residues. CDR3 sequence reads: CASSFSQGLNTEAFF. The CDR3 nucleotides are TGTGCCAGCAGCTTTTCTCAGGGGCTGAACACTGAAGCTTTCTTT.